This T cell receptor beta chain appears in the sequencing data of a study of blood T cell repertoires in COVID-19. Overall study: Italy, Spain and the United States were the sources of the convalescent and acute COVID-19 samples. Sources were T cells, B-cell-depleted T cells, or PBMCs; the material itself was cDNA or gDNA.

Patients in Seattle were enrolled during active infection, then followed longitudinally. As processed by the authors: Estimated nucleated cell counts came from reference gene primer amplification. Sequenced by immunoSEQ multiplex PCR; TCRdb stores in-frame clones only, minus some. V and J calls and clone size are given by that table; D and trimming were obtained from the DNA. The sample holds 200,000 to 250,000 clones, approximately 78% seen once. Per germline, CDR1 SGHKS and CDR2 YYEKEE (reference sequence). The CDR3 loop spans 17 amino acids. V lost 0 bases and J lost 8; bases outside the gene matches: 8.

This sequence joins TRBV5-5 and TRBJ1-6; TRBD1 matches 10 bases. This receptor was taken from a woman aged 70-85 years with COVID-19, enrolled during active disease. Source material: peripheral blood. CDR3 sequence reads: CASSLVGDRGPYSPLHF. Written as DNA, the CDR3 is TGTGCCAGCAGCTTGGTTGGGGACAGGGGCCCCTATTCACCCCTCCACTTT.